The 17 T cell receptor beta chains listed next were all sequenced from one sample in a study of T cell repertoires in cytomegalovirus infection. The antigens these receptors bind are not known. Via MiXCR, TCRdb re-called the reads, giving one row per CDR3 protein. The sample records fewer than 950,000 distinct CDR3 sequences, over 25% being singletons. This material consisted of cultured CD8+ T cells from PBMCs, taken from culture after CMV antigen stimulation. The receptor set was obtained from a human donor in good health (CMV status not recorded). Some clones in this sample may be carry-over from other donors' samples.

This clonotype was observed a handful of times. The J gene is TRBJ2-1, the V gene TRBV24-1, with D perhaps TRBD1 (5 bases). The germline V gene has CDR1 KGHDR and CDR2 SFDVKD. The CDR3 covers 12 residues. Deletions cut 5 bases from V and 12 bases from J, with 13 bases between. CDR3 bases: TGTGCCACCAGTGGTCCATCCAGGGTGCAGTTCTTC. It is translated as CATSGPSRVQFF.

This clonotype was counted at least ten times. The rearrangement joins TRBV7-8 to TRBJ1-6; D possibly corresponds to TRBD1 (6 bases). The CDR3 sequence is 16 residues long. Germline V gives CDR1 SGHVS, CDR2 FQNEAQ. V was cut by 3 bases and J by 3 bases, with 12 bases left in between. CDR3 residues: CASSLVGGGYNSPLHF. The CDR3 DNA reads TGTGCCAGCAGCTTGGTTGGAGGGGGCTATAATTCACCCCTCCACTTT.

The chain is built from TRBV7-2 and TRBJ1-2; a possible D gene is TRBD1 (5 bases). There are 16 residues in the CDR3. V lost 6 bases, J lost 4 bases, and 21 bases lay in between. Germline lookup yields CDR1 SGHTA and CDR2 FQGNSA. In nucleotides, the CDR3 is TGTGCCAGCAGACGACGAATACCGGGGACCTCCTATGGCTACACCTTC. It is translated as CASRRRIPGTSYGYTF. The variable domain in full, with the rest retrieved from reference TRBV7-2 and TRBJ1-2, is GAGVSQSPSNKVTEKGKDVELRCDPISGHTALYWYRQSLGQGLEFLIYFQGNSAPDKSGLPSDRFSAERTGGSVSTLTIQRTQQEDSAVYLCASRRRIPGTSYGYTFGSGTRLTVV.

V gene TRBV10-3 combines with J gene TRBJ2-5; 7 bases are shared with TRBD1. With V trimmed by 7 bases and J by 1 base, 6 bases remained unmatched. The germline CDR1 and CDR2 sequences are ENHRY and SYGVKD. CDR3 length: 14 amino acids. CDR3 coding DNA: TGTGCCATCAAGGGGACAGAGGCCCAAGAGACCCAGTACTTC. Translating it yields CAIKGTEAQETQYF.

The chain links TRBV28 to TRBJ2-3; TRBD1 or TRBD2 may be the D gene (6 bases each). The V end lost 2 bases, the J end lost 6 bases, and 9 bases lay between the germline ends. The CDR3 contains 13 residues. Germline V gene data show CDR1 as MDHEN and CDR2 as SYDVKM. The CDR3: CASSLGGLDTQYF. The CDR3 nucleotides read TGTGCCAGCAGTTTAGGGGGGCTGGATACGCAGTATTTT.

The chain recombines TRBV7-8 with TRBJ2-7, with D tentatively TRBD1 (6 bases). CDR3 size: 14 residues. Germline V lookup: CDR1 SGHVS, CDR2 FQNEAQ. V was shortened by 5 bases and J by 5 bases, with 16 bases between the two germline ends. The CDR3 DNA follows: TGTGCCAGCAGCCCAAGGGGGATTCGGGACGAGCAGTACTTC. Translation: CASSPRGIRDEQYF.

This clonotype was seen a few times. The junction departs from germline at one end; a sequencing error may be responsible. V is TRBV20-1 and J is TRBJ1-1; 7 nucleotides match TRBD1. Germline lookup yields CDR1 DFQATT and CDR2 SNEGSKA (reference sequence). The CDR3 covers 16 residues. Written as DNA, the CDR3 is TGCAGTGCCAGAGAAAGTCAGGGGGGCATGAACACTGAAGCTTTCTTT. Its translation is CSARESQGGMNTEAFF.

The V gene is TRBV19, the J gene TRBJ2-7, with no clear D. The ends were cut back, 0 bases at V and 4 bases at J, with 7 bases in the middle. Germline values: CDR1 LNHDA, CDR2 SQIVND (reference sequence). CDR3 length: 13 residues. Here the CDR3 reads CASSIEWEYEQYF. CDR3 nucleotides: TGTGCCAGTAGTATAGAATGGGAATACGAGCAGTACTTC.

This clonotype appeared many times. The V gene is TRBV7-6, the J gene TRBJ2-5; D is unclear. The CDR3 extends over 13 amino acids. V dropped 3 bases and J dropped 1 base, with 6 bases sitting between them. CDR1 SGHVS and CDR2 FNYEAQ come from the germline V gene. CDR3 residues: CASSFIAQETQYF. The CDR3 DNA sequence: TGTGCCAGCAGCTTTATAGCCCAAGAGACCCAGTACTTC.

This rearrangement joins TRBV9 to TRBJ1-2, with TRBD1 matching over 9 bases. The CDR3 runs to 17 residues. The V gene end was trimmed by 0 bases and the J gene end by 3 bases; junction bases not matched to a gene: 9. Germline CDR1 reads SGDLS; CDR2 reads YYNGEE. The CDR3 sequence: CASSVAYRGRLDYGYTF. The CDR3 nucleotides are TGTGCCAGCAGCGTAGCCTACAGGGGGCGACTCGACTATGGCTACACCTTC.

The chain is built from TRBV12-3 or TRBV12-4 and TRBJ1-5; 7 bases fit TRBD1. Trimming removed 4 bases from V and 3 bases from J; junction bases left unmatched: 6. This CDR3 spans 15 amino acids. The DNA of the CDR3 is TGTGCCAGCAGTTATACAGGGGATCACAATCAGCCCCAGCATTTT. This translates into CASSYTGDHNQPQHF.

The sample holds a few counts of this clonotype. This rearrangement joins TRBV7-9 to TRBJ2-3; 7 bases are shared with TRBD1. Germline V gene sequence: CDR1 SEHNR, CDR2 FQNEAQ (reference sequence). This CDR3 has 16 amino acids. V lost 4 bases and J lost 0; bases outside the gene matches: 7. CDR3 loop: CASSSRDSHSTDTQYF. The CDR3 region has the DNA TGTGCCAGCAGCTCAAGGGACAGCCATAGCACAGATACGCAGTATTTT.

The rearrangement uses TRBV19 and TRBJ2-1; TRBD2 matches 10 bases. Germline V gene data show CDR1 as LNHDA and CDR2 as SQIVND (reference sequence). This CDR3 is built from 15 residues. Trimming removed 3 bases from V and 7 bases from J; junction bases left unmatched: 6. The CDR3 bases are TGTGCCAGTAGTATTGGACTAGCGGTTCCAAATGAGCAGTTCTTC. As protein: CASSIGLAVPNEQFF.

This clonotype was counted between two and nine times. This rearrangement joins TRBV19 to TRBJ2-3; perhaps TRBD2 as D (6 bases). Trimming removed 7 bases from V and 0 bases from J, with 20 bases in between. Germline CDR1 is LNHDA and CDR2 is SQIVND (reference sequence). The CDR3 loop spans 17 amino acids. CDR3 residues: CASNLNDMEGSTDTQYF. CDR3 sequence (DNA): TGTGCCAGTAATCTTAACGACATGGAGGGGAGCACAGATACGCAGTATTTT.

There are a few counts of this clonotype. Mismatch with germline at one junction end may stem from a read error. The chain joins TRBV18 to TRBJ2-3, with a possible D match to TRBD1 (5 bases). The CDR3 has 13 residues. Looked up from germline, CDR1 is KGHSH and CDR2 is LQKENI. The CDR3 DNA sequence: TGTGCCAACTCACCAGGGTTGACAGATACGCAGTATTTT. It encodes CANSPGLTDTQYF.

The V gene is TRBV7-9, the J gene TRBJ2-2; perhaps TRBD1 as D (6 bases). The V and J ends lost 1 base and 4 bases respectively, with 13 bases between them. Germline CDR1 is SEHNR and CDR2 is FQNEAQ (reference sequence). The CDR3 is made up of 16 amino acids. The CDR3 region is CASSLVGHLVTGELFF. The CDR3 bases are TGTGCCAGCAGCTTAGTGGGACACCTAGTCACCGGGGAGCTGTTTTTT.

Points on this clonotype: This may come from a read error, since a much larger clone is one base off. The J gene is TRBJ2-1, the V gene TRBV7-8; tentative D call: TRBD1 (6 bases). CDR1 and CDR2 from the germline V gene are SGHVS and FQNEAQ. This CDR3 contains 14 residues. V shed 3 bases and J shed 7 bases, with 13 bases lying between them. CDR3 DNA: TGTGCCAGCAGCTTTCGGCAGGGGAGTAATGAGCAGTTCTTC. Amino acid sequence: CASSFRQGSNEQFF.